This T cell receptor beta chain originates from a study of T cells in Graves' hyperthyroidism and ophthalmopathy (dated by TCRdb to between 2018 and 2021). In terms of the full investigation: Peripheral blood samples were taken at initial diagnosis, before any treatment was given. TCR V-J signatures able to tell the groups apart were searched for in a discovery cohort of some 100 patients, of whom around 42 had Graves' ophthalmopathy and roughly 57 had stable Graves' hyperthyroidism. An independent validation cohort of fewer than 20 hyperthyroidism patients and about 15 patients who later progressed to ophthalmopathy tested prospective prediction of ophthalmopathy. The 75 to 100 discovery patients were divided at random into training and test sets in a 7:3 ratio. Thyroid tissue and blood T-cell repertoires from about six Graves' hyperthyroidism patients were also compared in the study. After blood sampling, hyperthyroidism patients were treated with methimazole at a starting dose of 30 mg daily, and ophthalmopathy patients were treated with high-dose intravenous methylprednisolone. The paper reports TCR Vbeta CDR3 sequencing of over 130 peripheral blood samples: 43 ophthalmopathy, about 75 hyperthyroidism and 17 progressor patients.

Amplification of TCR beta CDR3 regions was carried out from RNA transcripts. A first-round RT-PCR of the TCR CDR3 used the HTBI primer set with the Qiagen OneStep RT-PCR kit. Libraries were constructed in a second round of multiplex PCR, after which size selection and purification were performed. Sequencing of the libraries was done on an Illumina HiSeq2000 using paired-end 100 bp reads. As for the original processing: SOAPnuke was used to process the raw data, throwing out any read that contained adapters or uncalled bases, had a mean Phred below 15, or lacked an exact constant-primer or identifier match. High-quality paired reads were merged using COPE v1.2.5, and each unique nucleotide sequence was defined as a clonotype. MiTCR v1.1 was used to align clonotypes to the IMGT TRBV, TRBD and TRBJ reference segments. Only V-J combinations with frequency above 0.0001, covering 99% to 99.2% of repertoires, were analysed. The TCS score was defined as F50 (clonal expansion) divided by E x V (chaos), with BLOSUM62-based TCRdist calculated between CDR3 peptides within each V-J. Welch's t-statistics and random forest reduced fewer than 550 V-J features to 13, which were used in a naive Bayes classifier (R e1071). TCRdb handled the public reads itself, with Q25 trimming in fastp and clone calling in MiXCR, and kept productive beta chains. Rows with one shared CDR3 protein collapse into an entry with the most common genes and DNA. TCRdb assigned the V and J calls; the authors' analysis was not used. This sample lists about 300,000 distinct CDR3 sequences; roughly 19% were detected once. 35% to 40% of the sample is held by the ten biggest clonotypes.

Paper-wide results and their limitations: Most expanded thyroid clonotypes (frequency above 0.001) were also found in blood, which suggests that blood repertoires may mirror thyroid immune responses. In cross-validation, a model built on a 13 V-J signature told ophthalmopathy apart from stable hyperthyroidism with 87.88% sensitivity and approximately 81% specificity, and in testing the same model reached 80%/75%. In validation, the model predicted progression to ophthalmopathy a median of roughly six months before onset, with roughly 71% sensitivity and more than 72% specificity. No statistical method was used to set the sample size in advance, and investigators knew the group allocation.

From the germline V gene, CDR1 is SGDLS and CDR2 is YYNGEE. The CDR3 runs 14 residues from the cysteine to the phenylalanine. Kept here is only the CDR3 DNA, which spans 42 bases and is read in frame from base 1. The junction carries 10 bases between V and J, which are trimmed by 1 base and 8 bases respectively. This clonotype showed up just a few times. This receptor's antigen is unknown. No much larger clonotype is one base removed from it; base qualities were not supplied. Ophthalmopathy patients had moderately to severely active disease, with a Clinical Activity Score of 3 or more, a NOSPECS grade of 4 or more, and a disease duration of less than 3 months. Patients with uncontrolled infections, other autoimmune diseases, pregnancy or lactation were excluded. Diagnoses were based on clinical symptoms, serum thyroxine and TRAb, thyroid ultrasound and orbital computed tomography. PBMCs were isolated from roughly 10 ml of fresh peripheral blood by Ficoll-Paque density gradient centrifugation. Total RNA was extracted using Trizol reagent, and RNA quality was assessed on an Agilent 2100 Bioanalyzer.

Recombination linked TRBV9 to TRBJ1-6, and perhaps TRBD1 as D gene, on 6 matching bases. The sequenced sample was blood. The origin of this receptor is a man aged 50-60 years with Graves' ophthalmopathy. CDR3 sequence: CASSVTGQDSPLHF. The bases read TGTGCCAGCAGCGTAACAGGGCAGGATTCACCCCTCCACTTT. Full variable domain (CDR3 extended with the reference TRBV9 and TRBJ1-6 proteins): DSGVTQTPKHLITATGQRVTLRCSPRSGDLSVYWYQQSLDQGLQFLIQYYNGEERAKGNILERFSAQQFPDLHSELNLSSLELGDSALYFCASSVTGQDSPLHFGNGTRLTVT.